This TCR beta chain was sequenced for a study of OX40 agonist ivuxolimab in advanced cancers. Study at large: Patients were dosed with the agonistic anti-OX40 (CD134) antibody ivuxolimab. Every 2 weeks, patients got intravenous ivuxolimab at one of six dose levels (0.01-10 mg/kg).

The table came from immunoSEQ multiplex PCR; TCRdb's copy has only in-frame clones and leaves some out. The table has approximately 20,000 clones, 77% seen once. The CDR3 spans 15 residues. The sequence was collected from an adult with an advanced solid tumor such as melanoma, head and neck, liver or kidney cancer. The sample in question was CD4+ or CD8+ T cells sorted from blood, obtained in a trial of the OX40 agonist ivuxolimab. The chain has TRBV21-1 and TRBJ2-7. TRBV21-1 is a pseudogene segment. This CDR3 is CASSNEGTQSYEQYF. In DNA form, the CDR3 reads TGTGCCAGCAGCAATGAGGGGACCCAGTCCTACGAGCAGTACTTC.